This entry is about one T cell receptor (beta chain). Germline values: CDR1 SNHLY, CDR2 FYNNEI. The CDR3 is made up of 15 amino acids. V shed 8 bases, J shed 1 base, and the junction held 8 bases outside the gene matches. Sequencing targeted expressed TCRB transcripts, as all isolated RNA had been reverse transcribed. This table comes from immunoSEQ multiplex PCR, and its TCRdb copy is limited to in-frame clones, with some not included. The sample lists fewer than 65,000 clones, around three fifths occurring once. The data stem from a study of beta chain features in type 1 diabetes. The J gene is TRBJ2-7, the V gene TRBV2; 10 bases agree with TRBD2. The origin of this receptor is a woman younger than 35 in good health. Sequencing used Tregs from blood. CDR3 residues: CASHPGTSASYEQYF. The CDR3 coding sequence is TGTGCCAGCCATCCCGGGACTAGCGCTTCCTACGAGCAGTACTTC.